The 22 T cell receptor beta chains in this list originate from one sample, sequenced in a study of blood T cell repertoires in COVID-19. Clones were read by immunoSEQ multiplex PCR, and TCRdb kept only the in-frame ones, dropping some. There are 210,000 or so clones in the sample; approximately 80% occur only once, and 8% to 9% lies in the top ten. The sample consisted of PBMCs or T cells enriched from blood (not recorded which). The receptor source for this set is a woman aged 45-60 years with acute COVID-19.

The chain links TRBV9 to TRBJ1-6; TRBD1 aligns across 10 bases. Germline values: CDR1 SGDLS, CDR2 YYNGEE. V lost 4 bases, J lost 8 bases, and 9 bases stayed unmatched. The CDR3 is 16 residues long. In nucleotides, the CDR3 is TGTGCCAGCAGCAATCGACAGGGGGCCGGACATTCACCCCTCCACTTT. Its protein is CASSNRQGAGHSPLHF. The full variable domain, rest sourced from reference TRBV9 and TRBJ1-6, is DSGVTQTPKHLITATGQRVTLRCSPRSGDLSVYWYQQSLDQGLQFLIQYYNGEERAKGNILERFSAQQFPDLHSELNLSSLELGDSALYFCASSNRQGAGHSPLHFGNGTRLTVT.

The rearrangement links TRBV5-6 to TRBJ1-1, with D possibly TRBD1 on 6 matching bases. Deletions cut 2 bases from V and 1 base from J, with 9 bases between. The CDR3 spans 14 residues. CDR1 is SGHDT and CDR2 is YYEEEE in the germline V gene. This chain's CDR3 is CASSLRQENTEAFF. The CDR3 DNA sequence: TGTGCCAGCAGCTTACGACAGGAGAACACTGAAGCTTTCTTT. Filled out from reference TRBV5-6 and TRBJ1-1, the complete variable domain reads DAGVTQSPTHLIKTRGQQVTLRCSPKSGHDTVSWYQQALGQGPQFIFQYYEEEERQRGNFPDRFSGHQFPNYSSELNVNALLLGDSALYLCASSLRQENTEAFFGQGTRLTVV.

This clone was recorded only once. The chain combines TRBV7-8 with TRBJ2-7, with 8 bases aligning to TRBD1. The V gene's germline CDR1 is SGHVS and CDR2 FQNEAQ. V lost 5 bases, J lost 3 bases, and 6 bases stayed unmatched. This CDR3 comprises 14 residues. CDR3 in DNA: TGTGCCAGCAGCGGTGGACAGGGACTCTACGAGCAGTACTTC. Translating gives CASSGGQGLYEQYF.

J is TRBJ2-2 and V is TRBV9; the D gene is possibly TRBD1 (5 bases). V was pared by 4 bases and J by 0 bases, with 13 bases between. The CDR3 length is 16 residues. The germline CDR1 and CDR2 sequences are SGDLS and YYNGEE. This CDR3 reads CASSKYQGANTGELFF. CDR3 DNA sequence: TGTGCCAGCAGCAAATACCAGGGCGCGAACACCGGGGAGCTGTTTTTT.

The rearrangement uses TRBV10-3 and TRBJ2-7; 13 nucleotides line up with TRBD2. This CDR3 spans 14 amino acids. The germline V gene has CDR1 ENHRY and CDR2 SYGVKD. The V segment lost 6 bases and the J segment 1 base; nucleotides outside the gene matches: 0. In DNA form, the CDR3 reads TGTGCCATCAGGGGACTAGCGGGGTCCTACGAGCAGTACTTC. Translation gives CAIRGLAGSYEQYF.

V usage is TRBV5-1 and J usage is TRBJ1-3; D is unclear. Trimming shortened V by 3 bases and J by 3 bases, and 13 bases separated the two germline ends. Germline lookup yields CDR1 SGHRS and CDR2 YFSETQ. There are 15 residues in the CDR3. The CDR3 here is CASSSGSGVGNTIYF. For the CDR3, the DNA is TGCGCCAGCAGCTCCGGTTCCGGGGTTGGAAACACCATATATTTT. The whole variable domain, filled in from reference TRBV5-1 and TRBJ1-3, reads KAGVTQTPRYLIKTRGQQVTLSCSPISGHRSVSWYQQTPGQGLQFLFEYFSETQRNKGNFPGRFSGRQFSNSRSEMNVSTLELGDSALYLCASSSGSGVGNTIYFGEGSWLTVV.

This clone was detected only once. The chain is built from TRBV10-3 and TRBJ2-3; possible D gene TRBD1, 6 bases. The CDR3 is made up of 14 amino acids. Germline V gives CDR1 ENHRY, CDR2 SYGVKD. V was cut by 11 bases and J by 4 bases, with 19 bases left in between. The CDR3 nucleotides are TGTGCCGCCTCTCGAGACAGGCCCCCAGATACGCAGTATTTT. Its protein product is CAASRDRPPDTQYF.

The rearrangement uses TRBV5-1 and TRBJ2-2, with 9 bases matching TRBD2. In germline, CDR1 is SGHRS, CDR2 YFSETQ. CDR3 length: 16 residues. The V gene end was trimmed by 1 base and the J gene end by 4 bases; junction bases not matched to a gene: 5. CDR3 sequence: CASSLTTSGPTGELFF. The CDR3 DNA follows: TGCGCCAGCAGCTTGACGACTAGCGGCCCCACCGGGGAGCTGTTTTTT.

This chain links TRBV5-1 with TRBJ1-1; a weak D match, TRBD1 (5 bases). Trimming stripped 2 bases from V and 4 bases from J, with 9 bases between. Germline loops: CDR1 SGHRS, CDR2 YFSETQ. CDR3 length: 13 residues. The CDR3: CASSFTGSTEAFF. The CDR3 coding sequence is TGCGCCAGCAGCTTCACAGGATCCACTGAAGCTTTCTTT.

The CDR3: CASSLGPLETQYF. The CDR3 DNA reads as TGTGCCAGCAGCTTAGGGCCTCTCGAGACCCAGTACTTC. V and J are TRBV7-2 and TRBJ2-5; D is ambiguous. The V and J ends lost 1 base and 5 bases respectively, with 8 bases between them. CDR1 and CDR2 from the germline V gene are SGHTA and FQGNSA. CDR3 length equals 13 residues.

This rearrangement joins TRBV19 to TRBJ2-7; maybe TRBD1 (5 bases). The CDR3 is 15 amino acids. V was trimmed by 5 bases and J by 1 base, leaving 15 bases between them. The V gene's germline CDR1 is LNHDA and CDR2 SQIVND (reference sequence). DNA of the CDR3: TGTGCCAGTAGTCCCCGACAGAAACCTTCCTACGAGCAGTACTTC. Its protein product is CASSPRQKPSYEQYF.

The J gene is TRBJ1-2, the V gene TRBV11-2, with D possibly being TRBD1 (5 bases). Trimming took 2 bases from V and 4 from J, leaving 8 bases between them. The CDR3 contains 13 residues. Germline CDR1 SGHAT, CDR2 FQNNGV. The CDR3 reads CASSLRQFYGYTF. Written as DNA, the CDR3 is TGTGCCAGCAGCTTACGACAGTTCTATGGCTACACCTTC.

The count of this clone is one. The V call is TRBV5-4, the J call TRBJ2-2; maybe TRBD1 (6 bases). Germline CDR1 and CDR2: SGHNT and YYREEE (reference sequence). V was clipped by 5 bases and J by 3 bases, with 14 bases between them. The CDR3 consists of 15 residues. DNA for the CDR3: TGTGCCAGCAGTCAAGGCAGGGGATACACCGGGGAGCTGTTTTTT. Protein sequence: CASSQGRGYTGELFF. Combining the CDR3 with reference TRBV5-4 and TRBJ2-2 gives the whole variable domain ETGVTQSPTHLIKTRGQQVTLRCSSQSGHNTVSWYQQALGQGPQFIFQYYREEENGRGNFPPRFSGLQFPNYSSELNVNALELDDSALYLCASSQGRGYTGELFFGEGSRLTVL.

This clone was recorded once. V and J are TRBV28 and TRBJ1-2; D is possibly TRBD1 (6 bases). CDR1 MDHEN and CDR2 SYDVKM come from the germline V gene. CDR3 size: 15 residues. V lost 4 bases to trimming and J lost 4 bases, with 16 bases between them. CDR3 coding DNA: TGTGCCAGCAGTTCAAGGGGCAGGGGTAGCTATGGCTACACCTTC. Translation gives CASSSRGRGSYGYTF.

The chain links TRBV5-1 to TRBJ2-7, with D perhaps TRBD1 (7 bases). This CDR3 contains 16 residues. The V end was cut by 4 bases, the J end by 7 bases, with 24 bases between. Looked up from germline, CDR1 is SGHRS and CDR2 is YFSETQ. Here the CDR3 DNA reads TGCGCCAGCAGCGGAGGGGGACAGAGTCTCAGGGGTGAGCAGTACTTC. Translation: CASSGGGQSLRGEQYF.

The chain joins TRBV7-2 to TRBJ1-1, with D possibly TRBD1 on 6 matching bases. Between the trimmed V and J ends, which lost 2 bases and 3 bases, there was a span of 16 bases. CDR1 is SGHTA, CDR2 FQGNSA, per germline. CDR3 size: 16 residues. The CDR3 DNA reads TGTGCCAGCAGCTTACTAAAGGGGGTAGGGGACACTGAAGCTTTCTTT. Encoded protein: CASSLLKGVGDTEAFF. The full variable domain, with the rest looked up from reference TRBV7-2 and TRBJ1-1, is GAGVSQSPSNKVTEKGKDVELRCDPISGHTALYWYRQSLGQGLEFLIYFQGNSAPDKSGLPSDRFSAERTGGSVSTLTIQRTQQEDSAVYLCASSLLKGVGDTEAFFGQGTRLTVV.

This chain uses TRBV10-3 with TRBJ2-5, with no clear D. V lost 3 bases and J 1 base, leaving 3 bases between the germline ends. The germline V gene encodes CDR1 ENHRY and CDR2 SYGVKD. CDR3 length: 12 residues. CDR3: CAISDFQETQYF. CDR3 DNA sequence: TGTGCCATCAGTGACTTCCAAGAGACCCAGTACTTC.

This chain links TRBV10-3 with TRBJ2-7; possibly TRBD1 for D (5 bases). V lost 5 bases, J lost 2 bases, and 22 bases lay in between. Germline CDR1 and CDR2: ENHRY and SYGVKD. This CDR3 comprises 17 residues. Here the CDR3 reads CAISSPPGKGVAYEQYF. Written as DNA, the CDR3 is TGTGCCATCAGTTCCCCTCCCGGAAAAGGGGTGGCCTACGAGCAGTACTTC.

This chain links TRBV19 with TRBJ2-5; D ambiguous. The CDR3 extends over 16 amino acids. Germline V CDR1 and CDR2: LNHDA, SQIVND (reference sequence). V dropped 5 bases and J dropped 3 bases, with 19 bases sitting between them. The CDR3 DNA is TGTGCCAGTAGTGTAAAGAGCACCCTTATAGAAGAGACCCAGTACTTC. Its protein is CASSVKSTLIEETQYF.

The rearrangement joins TRBV30 to TRBJ1-6; D unclear. From germline, CDR1 is GTSNPN and CDR2 SVGIG (reference sequence). This CDR3 region has 15 residues. Trimming shortened V by 7 bases and J by 1 base, and 14 bases separated the two germline ends. The CDR3 region is CALSAGGSYNSPLHF. The DNA for the CDR3 is TGTGCCTTGTCCGCCGGAGGATCCTATAATTCACCCCTCCACTTT.

The chain recombines TRBV7-2 with TRBJ2-1; no clear D. Germline V CDR1 and CDR2: SGHTA, FQGNSA. V lost 4 bases and J 6 bases, leaving 16 bases between the germline ends. CDR3 size: 15 residues. As DNA, the CDR3 is TGTGCCAGCAGCTCATCCCCCCCCCGGAGCAATGAGCAGTTCTTC. Protein sequence: CASSSSPPRSNEQFF.

The chain employs TRBV30 and TRBJ2-3; 7 bases agree with TRBD2. This CDR3 has 13 amino acids. V dropped 2 bases and J dropped 5; count of bases not matched to a gene: 4. Germline V gives CDR1 GTSNPN, CDR2 SVGIG (reference sequence). The CDR3 is CAWSSTSVDTQYF. The CDR3 DNA reads as TGTGCCTGGAGTTCAACTAGCGTAGATACGCAGTATTTT.